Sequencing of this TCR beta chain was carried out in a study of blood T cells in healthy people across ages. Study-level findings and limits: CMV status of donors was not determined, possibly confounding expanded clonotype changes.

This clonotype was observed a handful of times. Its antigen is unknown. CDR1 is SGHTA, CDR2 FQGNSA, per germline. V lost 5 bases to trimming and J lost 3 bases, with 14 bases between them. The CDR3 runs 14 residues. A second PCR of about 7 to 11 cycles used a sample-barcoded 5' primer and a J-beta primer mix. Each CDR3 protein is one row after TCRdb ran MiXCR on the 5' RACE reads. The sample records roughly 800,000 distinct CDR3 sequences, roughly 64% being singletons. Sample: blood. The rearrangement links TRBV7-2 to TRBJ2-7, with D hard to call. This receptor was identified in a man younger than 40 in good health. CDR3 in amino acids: CASSPHLDLYEQYF. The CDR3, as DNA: TGTGCCAGCAGCCCACATCTAGATCTCTACGAGCAGTACTTC.